A selection of T cell receptor beta chains follows, all from one sample in a study of tissue T cells after allogeneic stem cell transplantation. Repertoires were generated with immunoSEQ multiplex PCR, while TCRdb's copy carries only in-frame clones and drops some. The sample records fewer than 2,000 clones, 73% being singletons. The sequencing here drew on esophagus tissue, taken at autopsy. The receptors were sampled from a woman aged 18-50 years with breast cancer. CDR3s include the opening cysteine and the closing phenylalanine or tryptophan. D genes are given only for firm matches. Only part of the rows carry a size: once, few, many, or a class if the clone is expanded.

TRBV18	TRBD2	15	TRBJ2-1	.	CASSPGLTSYNEQFF	TGTGCCAGCTCACCGGGACTAACCTCCTACAATGAGCAGTTCTTC
TRBV4-3	TRBD1	19	TRBJ1-2	.	CASSQDLFATGQAPYGYTF	TGCGCCAGCAGCCAAGATCTGTTTGCTACGGGACAGGCCCCCTATGGCTACACCTTC
TRBV6-2/TRBV6-3	.	16	TRBJ2-5	.	CASSYSLYRLQETQYF	TGTGCCAGCAGTTACTCTCTTTATCGGCTCCAAGAGACCCAGTACTTC
TRBV9	.	12	TRBJ2-1	few	CASSVGYNEQFF	TGTGCCAGCAGCGTAGGTTATAATGAGCAGTTCTTC
TRBV3-1/TRBV3-2	.	17	TRBJ1-3	.	CASSQRSPLHARNTIYF	TGTGCCAGCAGCCAGCGGAGTCCCTTACACGCACGAAACACCATATATTTT
TRBV9	.	14	TRBJ2-1	.	CASSVDLEGSEQFF	TGTGCCAGCAGCGTAGACCTAGAGGGATCCGAGCAGTTCTTC
TRBV13	TRBD1	14	TRBJ1-1	.	CASSSPTDRDEAFF	TGTGCCAGCAGCTCCCCGACGGACAGGGATGAAGCTTTCTTT
TRBV4-1	TRBD2	14	TRBJ2-5	.	CASSQASGSETQYF	TGCGCCAGCAGCCAGGCTAGCGGGAGTGAGACCCAGTACTTC
TRBV30	TRBD2	15	TRBJ2-5	.	CAWSVPGLGAETQYF	TGTGCCTGGAGTGTACCGGGACTAGGGGCAGAGACCCAGTACTTC
TRBV7-2	.	14	TRBJ2-3	.	CASSLSGFTDTQYF	TGTGCCAGCAGCTTAAGCGGGTTCACAGATACGCAGTATTTT
TRBV30	TRBD1	15	TRBJ2-7	.	CAWSATGGQRGEQYF	TGTGCCTGGAGTGCAACAGGGGGGCAAAGGGGCGAGCAGTACTTC
TRBV15	TRBD1	13	TRBJ1-2	.	CATSRTGTGGYTF	TGTGCCACCAGCCGAACCGGGACAGGGGGCTACACCTTC
TRBV21-1	.	16	TRBJ2-7	.	CASIKSNRRSSYEQYF	TGTGCCAGCATCAAATCAAACCGGAGGTCGTCCTACGAGCAGTACTTC
TRBV24-1	.	14	TRBJ2-4	.	CATSDKTRTNIQYF	TGTGCCACCAGTGACAAGACTAGGACTAACATTCAGTACTTC
TRBV6-2/TRBV6-3	TRBD2	16	TRBJ2-7	.	CASSPRDGGSKYEQYF	TGTGCCAGCAGTCCCCGGGACGGCGGGAGTAAATACGAGCAGTACTTC
TRBV7-6	.	13	TRBJ2-3	.	CASSPGLGDTQYF	TGTGCCAGCAGCCCCGGCCTTGGGGATACGCAGTATTTT
TRBV30	.	14	TRBJ2-3	.	CACSPGDPLDTQYF	TGTGCCTGCTCGCCGGGGGACCCATTAGATACGCAGTATTTT
TRBV5-6	.	15	TRBJ2-7	once	CASSSWGQGLYEQYF	TGTGCCAGCAGCTCCTGGGGGCAGGGACTCTACGAGCAGTACTTC
TRBV23-1	.	19	TRBJ1-4	.	CASSQPRPLLEATNEKLFF	TGCGCCAGCAGTCAACCCCGCCCCCTCCTAGAAGCAACTAATGAAAAACTGTTTTTT
TRBV19	.	17	TRBJ1-3	once	CASSVDSDVDSGNTIYF	TGTGCCAGTAGTGTTGACTCGGACGTTGACTCTGGAAACACCATATATTTT
TRBV30	TRBD1	15	TRBJ1-2	.	CAWRRGQTPNYGYTF	TGTGCCTGGAGGAGGGGGCAGACCCCTAACTATGGCTACACCTTC
TRBV27	.	11	TRBJ2-1	.	CASSLMNEQFF	TGTGCCAGCAGTTTGATGAATGAGCAGTTCTTC
TRBV5-5	.	14	TRBJ2-7	.	CASSLWGELYEQYF	TGTGCCAGCAGCTTATGGGGGGAGTTATACGAGCAGTACTTC
TRBV19	.	17	TRBJ2-6	.	CASSSPGDSTGANVLTF	TGTGCCAGTAGTAGTCCGGGGGACAGCACCGGGGCCAACGTCCTGACTTTC
TRBV28	.	12	TRBJ1-5	.	CASRGLDQPQHF	TGTGCCAGCAGGGGACTCGATCAGCCCCAGCATTTT
TRBV20-1	.	14	TRBJ2-4	.	CSASSGTAKNIQYF	TGCAGTGCTAGTTCAGGGACAGCCAAAAACATTCAGTACTTC
TRBV12-1	.	21	TRBJ2-6	once	CASSRIIPPGTVHSGANVLTF	TGTGCCAGCAGCCGGATTATCCCCCCTGGGACAGTACACTCTGGGGCCAACGTCCTGACTTTC
TRBV9	.	14	TRBJ1-6	once	CASSDRYADSPLHF	TGTGCCAGCAGCGACCGGTATGCGGATTCACCCCTCCACTTT
TRBV3-1/TRBV3-2	.	12	TRBJ1-4	.	CASSQEGGKLFF	TGTGCCAGCAGCCAAGAGGGGGGAAAACTGTTTTTT
TRBV6-2/TRBV6-3	TRBD2	17	TRBJ2-3	once	CASSYSIYGGVTDTQYF	TGTGCCAGCAGTTACTCGATCTACGGGGGGGTTACAGATACGCAGTATTTT
TRBV15	.	17	TRBJ2-3	.	CATSRGPGGSFTDTQYF	TGTGCCACCAGCAGAGGTCCCGGGGGTTCCTTCACAGATACGCAGTATTTT
TRBV4-2	.	17	TRBJ1-2	few	CASSQDYSDTINYGYTF	TGTGCCAGCAGCCAAGATTATTCCGACACCATTAACTATGGCTACACCTTC
TRBV4-3	.	15	TRBJ2-3	large	CASSQGGPARHTQYF	TGCGCCAGCAGCCAAGGTGGGCCAGCTCGACATACGCAGTATTTT
TRBV11-1	.	15	TRBJ2-3	.	CASSPGGRDTDTQYF	TGTGCCAGCAGCCCCGGGGGGCGGGACACAGATACGCAGTATTTT
TRBV7-8	TRBD2	15	TRBJ2-5	.	CASTTSGLYQETQYF	TGTGCCAGCACTACTAGCGGGCTTTACCAAGAGACCCAGTACTTC
TRBV7-2	TRBD1	16	TRBJ2-2	few	CASSVTGGIGAGELFF	TGTGCCAGCAGCGTAACAGGGGGCATCGGGGCCGGGGAGCTGTTTTTT
TRBV7-2	TRBD2	14	TRBJ2-1	.	CASLAGSSYNEQFF	TGTGCCAGCTTAGCGGGGAGCTCCTACAATGAGCAGTTCTTC
TRBV14	.	16	TRBJ2-1	.	CASSQDAGAFYNEQFF	TGTGCCAGCAGCCAAGATGCAGGGGCCTTCTACAATGAGCAGTTCTTC
TRBV19	.	15	TRBJ2-5	.	CASSIVGTSQETQYF	TGTGCCAGTAGTATAGTCGGGACATCACAAGAGACCCAGTACTTC
TRBV19	.	15	TRBJ2-7	.	CASSIRQGGAYEQYF	TGTGCCAGTAGTATAAGACAGGGAGGCGCCTACGAGCAGTACTTC
TRBV9	.	15	TRBJ2-1	once	CASSGGRGRYNEQFF	TGTGCCAGCAGCGGCGGGCGGGGTAGATACAATGAGCAGTTCTTC
TRBV11-2	.	15	TRBJ2-3	.	CASSFVRAHTDTQYF	TGTGCCAGCAGCTTCGTCCGGGCCCACACAGATACGCAGTATTTT
TRBV6-1	TRBD1	16	TRBJ2-7	.	CASSVRTGGESYEQYF	TGTGCCAGCAGTGTCAGGACAGGGGGAGAATCCTACGAGCAGTACTTC
TRBV5-1	TRBD1	15	TRBJ1-1	.	CASSSSGGEITEAFF	TGCGCCAGCAGCTCTTCAGGGGGCGAAATCACTGAAGCTTTCTTT
TRBV5-1	TRBD2	16	TRBJ2-2	.	CASSLMVAGNTGELFF	TGCGCCAGCAGCTTGATGGTAGCGGGGAACACCGGGGAGCTGTTTTTT
TRBV25-1	.	16	TRBJ2-1	.	CASSEFKAESYNEQFF	TGTGCCAGCAGTGAATTTAAGGCGGAGTCCTACAATGAGCAGTTCTTC
TRBV18	.	12	TRBJ2-7	.	CASSLGEDEQYF	TGTGCCAGCTCACTGGGAGAAGACGAGCAGTACTTC
TRBV18	.	14	TRBJ2-7	.	CASATGALTYEQYF	TGTGCCAGCGCAACCGGGGCGCTAACCTACGAGCAGTACTTC
TRBV15	.	17	TRBJ1-1	.	CATSRRTGWGWNTEAFF	TGTGCCACCAGCAGACGAACAGGGTGGGGGTGGAACACTGAAGCTTTCTTT
TRBV27	.	14	TRBJ2-1	.	CASSSGATYNEQFF	TGTGCCAGCAGTTCTGGGGCCACCTACAATGAGCAGTTCTTC